Following are 30 T cell receptor beta chains from one sample sequenced in a study of response to subunit inactivated influenza vaccine. MiXCR was run by TCRdb on the RT-PCR reads, yielding one entry per CDR3 protein. The sample includes more than 450,000 distinct CDR3 sequences, 12% of them seen just once. The sample here was PBMCs from blood, taken on the day of vaccination. Receptors were obtained from a man aged 50-60 years who received an inactivated influenza vaccine.

V usage is TRBV12-3 or TRBV12-4 and J usage is TRBJ2-2; the match to TRBD2 covers 9 bases. Trimming cost V 3 bases and J 4 bases; bases outside gene matches: 3. The CDR3 has 15 amino acids. The CDR3 bases are TGTGCCAGCAGTTTCGGGACTAGCCCCACCGGGGAGCTGTTTTTT. Protein sequence: CASSFGTSPTGELFF.

The gene calls are TRBV24-1 and TRBJ2-2, with D perhaps assigned TRBD1 or TRBD2 (5 bases each). In germline, CDR1 is KGHDR, CDR2 SFDVKD. The germline V and J ends were trimmed by 9 bases and 6 bases, with 10 bases remaining between them. This CDR3 contains 12 residues. The CDR3 loop is CATREGPGELFF. The CDR3 coding sequence is TGTGCCACCCGCGAGGGACCCGGGGAGCTGTTTTTT.

This clonotype was found many times. V is TRBV7-8 and J is TRBJ2-1; 14 bases agree with TRBD2. Looked up from germline, CDR1 is SGHVS and CDR2 is FQNEAQ. The CDR3 length is 18 residues. V shed 6 bases, J shed 2 bases, and the junction held 9 bases outside the gene matches. As DNA, the CDR3 is TGTGCCAGCAGACCGGGACTAGCGGGAGTTAGGACCTACAATGAGCAGTTCTTC. Translated, it gives CASRPGLAGVRTYNEQFF.

This clonotype showed up just a few times. The gene calls are TRBV11-2 and TRBJ2-2, with TRBD2 identical over 11 bases. There are 17 residues in the CDR3. The ends lost 4 bases at V and 6 bases at J; junction bases unmatched: 10. Germline CDR1 and CDR2: SGHAT and FQNNGV. CDR3 amino acids: CASSSGPGLAASGELFF. CDR3 DNA: TGTGCCAGCAGCTCCGGTCCGGGACTAGCGGCATCCGGGGAGCTGTTTTTT.

This clonotype appeared many times. V and J are TRBV27 and TRBJ2-3; 9 bases agree with TRBD2. This CDR3 comprises 16 residues. Germline V gives CDR1 MNHEY, CDR2 SMNVEV (reference sequence). Germline trimming cut 3 bases from V and 1 base from J; bases unmatched to any gene: 5. CDR3 DNA sequence: TGTGCCAGCAGTTTTTTGGGACTAGCCCGCACAGATACGCAGTATTTT. Translated, it gives CASSFLGLARTDTQYF.

The chain carries TRBV6-2 or TRBV6-3 and TRBJ1-2; D uncertain. CDR1 and CDR2 from the germline V gene are MNHEY and SVGEGT. V lost 4 bases and J 7 bases, leaving 13 bases between the germline ends. This CDR3 comprises 13 residues. CDR3 coding DNA: TGTGCCAGCAGTTCCGACTTACCAAGTGGCTACACCTTC. Amino acid sequence: CASSSDLPSGYTF.

This clonotype showed up just a few times. The CDR3 DNA follows: TGTGCCAGCAGTTATCCCCGGGGCGAGGGTCAGCCCCAGCATTTT. This encodes CASSYPRGEGQPQHF. The chain joins TRBV6-2 or TRBV6-3 to TRBJ1-5; D perhaps matches TRBD1 (5 bases). This CDR3 has 15 amino acids. V lost 3 bases and J 6 bases, leaving 15 bases between the germline ends. CDR1 is MNHEY and CDR2 is SVGEGT in the germline V gene.

The rearrangement joins TRBV5-6 to TRBJ2-1; 11 bases agree with TRBD2. Germline lookup yields CDR1 SGHDT and CDR2 YYEEEE. Trimming at V came to 1 base and at J to 8 bases, leaving 5 bases not matched to a gene. The CDR3 runs 15 residues. DNA for the CDR3: TGTGCCAGCAGCTTGACTAGCGGGGGCCCCCATGAGCAGTTCTTC. Protein product: CASSLTSGGPHEQFF.

This clonotype was counted between two and nine times. The CDR3 here is CATSRGVTGELFF. The DNA of the CDR3 is TGTGCCACCAGCAGAGGCGTAACCGGGGAGCTGTTTTTT. V is TRBV15 and J is TRBJ2-2; D gene uncertain. The germline gives CDR1 LNHNV, CDR2 YYDKDF (reference sequence). CDR3 length: 13 residues. The germline V and J ends were trimmed by 1 base and 5 bases, with 5 bases remaining between them.

The sample holds a few counts of this clonotype. The J gene is TRBJ2-1, the V gene TRBV28; 11 bases match TRBD1. J lost 6 bases, V lost 6 bases, and 4 bases had no gene match. Germline CDR1 MDHEN, CDR2 SYDVKM. The CDR3 is 14 residues long. CDR3 region: CASRGGTGGNEQFF. The CDR3 nucleotides read TGTGCCAGCAGGGGGGGGACAGGGGGCAATGAGCAGTTCTTC.

At least ten counts were recorded for this clonotype. The chain is built from TRBV20-1 and TRBJ1-5, with a tentative D call TRBD1 (5 bases). The V gene lost 3 bases and the J gene lost 7 bases, with 7 bases spanning the gap. Germline V gene sequence: CDR1 DFQATT, CDR2 SNEGSKA (reference sequence). This CDR3 contains 11 residues. The CDR3 region is CSASGGQPQHF. CDR3 nucleotides: TGCAGTGCTAGTGGGGGGCAGCCCCAGCATTTT.

This clonotype was counted only a few times. J is TRBJ1-4 and V is TRBV20-1; 7 bases agree with TRBD1. The length of the CDR3 is 13 residues. Trimming took 6 bases from V and 3 from J; bases not matched to a gene: 4. Germline loops: CDR1 DFQATT, CDR2 SNEGSKA (reference sequence). CDR3 sequence (DNA): TGCAGTGCGCCCGGGACAGCTAATGAAAAACTGTTTTTT. This gives the protein CSAPGTANEKLFF.

This sequence joins TRBV2 and TRBJ2-7, with 9 bases fitting TRBD1. After removal of 6 bases from V and 2 bases from J, the junction contained 8 bases not matched to a gene. CDR1 is SNHLY, CDR2 FYNNEI, per germline. The CDR3 consists of 15 residues. The CDR3 bases are TGTGCCAGCAGGTTCCCGGGACAGGGACCCTACGAGCAGTACTTC. This translates into CASRFPGQGPYEQYF.

This clonotype was observed a few times. The chain employs TRBV7-6 and TRBJ2-1; 12 positions match TRBD2. Germline assignment: CDR1 SGHVS and CDR2 FNYEAQ. This CDR3 has 18 residues. Trimming took 5 bases from V and 2 from J; bases not matched to a gene: 10. The CDR3 coding sequence is TGTGCCAGCAGCCCCCGACTAGCGGGGGCCATAGCCTACAATGAGCAGTTCTTC. Its translation: CASSPRLAGAIAYNEQFF.

This clonotype showed up just a few times. V gene TRBV7-9 combines with J gene TRBJ2-7; maybe TRBD2 (6 bases). Germline V gives CDR1 SEHNR, CDR2 FQNEAQ (reference sequence). Trimming removed 1 base from V and 5 bases from J, with 15 bases in between. The length of the CDR3 is 15 residues. The CDR3 region is CASSLGYASVDEQYF. CDR3 coding DNA: TGTGCCAGCAGCTTAGGGTATGCTAGCGTCGACGAGCAGTACTTC. Using reference TRBV7-9 and TRBJ2-7 for the parts outside the CDR3, the full variable domain is DTGVSQNPRHKITKRGQNVTFRCDPISEHNRLYWYRQTLGQGPEFLTYFQNEAQLEKSRLLSDRFSAERPKGSFSTLEIQRTEQGDSAMYLCASSLGYASVDEQYFGPGTRLTVT.

This clonotype was seen more than once but under ten times. This chain links TRBV12-3 or TRBV12-4 with TRBJ1-2, with 11 nucleotides matching TRBD1. The CDR3 covers 15 residues. Trimming at V came to 5 bases and at J to 3 bases, leaving 5 bases not matched to a gene. The CDR3 DNA follows: TGTGCCAGCAGTCCGGGGGACAGGGGGGACTATGGCTACACCTTC. Translated: CASSPGDRGDYGYTF.

The chain combines TRBV12-3 or TRBV12-4 with TRBJ2-4, with 7 bases that match TRBD1. This CDR3 spans 17 amino acids. V gave up 5 bases and J gave up 1 base; unmatched junction bases: 11. Here the CDR3 DNA reads TGTGCCAGCAGTCCCCCCCCGGGCAGGGGGGCCAAAAACATTCAGTACTTC. Translation gives CASSPPPGRGAKNIQYF.

This clonotype was found a few times. V is TRBV20-1 and J is TRBJ2-1; 10 positions agree with TRBD2. Germline lookup yields CDR1 DFQATT and CDR2 SNEGSKA (reference sequence). The CDR3 contains 16 residues. Trimming took 5 bases from V and 3 from J; bases not matched to a gene: 10. This CDR3 reads CSALRTSGSIYNEQFF. The CDR3 bases are TGCAGTGCTCTTAGGACTAGCGGATCGATCTACAATGAGCAGTTCTTC.

The sample holds many counts of this clonotype. The chain employs TRBV6-5 and TRBJ2-2; possible D gene TRBD1, 6 bases. Trimming took 0 bases from V and 6 from J, leaving 8 bases between them. Germline values: CDR1 MNHEY, CDR2 SVGAGI. CDR3 length equals 14 residues. For the CDR3, the DNA is TGTGCCAGCAGTTACTCGACAGGTGCCGGGGAGCTGTTTTTT. Translated: CASSYSTGAGELFF.

The gene calls are TRBV6-1 and TRBJ2-7; D uncertain. CDR3 length: 15 amino acids. V was trimmed by 6 bases and J by 1 base, leaving 16 bases between them. CDR1 is MNHNS, CDR2 SASEGT, per germline. CDR3 in amino acids: CASSATQHASYEQYF. In nucleotides, the CDR3 is TGTGCCAGCAGCGCTACCCAACACGCGTCCTACGAGCAGTACTTC.

This clonotype was seen many times. This chain links TRBV15 with TRBJ2-1; D is unresolved. The CDR3 is 12 residues long. Germline V gene lookup returns CDR1 LNHNV and CDR2 YYDKDF (reference sequence). Trimming pared 4 bases from V and 7 bases from J, leaving 8 bases between. The CDR3 DNA reads as TGTGCCACCAGCAACCAGAGGAATGAGCAGTTCTTC. It codes for CATSNQRNEQFF.

This clonotype was seen more than once but under ten times. CDR3 protein: CATTRFGRGETDTQYF. The CDR3 DNA reads as TGTGCCACCACCCGATTCGGGAGAGGGGAAACAGATACGCAGTATTTT. The J gene is TRBJ2-3, the V gene TRBV7-2; D perhaps matches TRBD2 (6 bases). Germline CDR1 and CDR2: SGHTA and FQGNSA. V was shortened by 10 bases and J by 3 bases, with 23 bases between the two germline ends. CDR3 length: 16 amino acids.

This clonotype was counted a few times. The chain is built from TRBV5-1 and TRBJ1-2; TRBD1 might be the D (5 bases). The germline V gene has CDR1 SGHRS and CDR2 YFSETQ. The V end lost 4 bases, the J end lost 2 bases, and 15 bases lay between the germline ends. This CDR3 contains 15 residues. For the CDR3, the DNA is TGCGCCAGCAGCAGGAGTGGGGGGGGAAACTATGGCTACACCTTC. Its translation is CASSRSGGGNYGYTF.

This clonotype was seen more than once but under ten times. This chain uses TRBV28 with TRBJ2-5; tentatively, D is TRBD1 (6 bases). This CDR3 is 15 amino acids long. Trimming cost V 6 bases and J 2 bases, with 16 bases left between them. CDR1 is MDHEN and CDR2 is SYDVKM in the germline V gene. DNA for the CDR3: TGTGCCAGCAGCCTCCCTCTCGGACAGCAAGAGACCCAGTACTTC. Amino acid sequence: CASSLPLGQQETQYF.

This clonotype turned up a few times. V is TRBV25-1 and J is TRBJ2-2, with D unclear. The CDR3 sequence is 14 residues long. Between the trimmed V and J ends, which lost 2 bases and 3 bases, there was a span of 7 bases. Germline-derived CDR1 and CDR2 are MGHDK and SYGVNS. The CDR3 DNA reads TGTGCCAGCAGTGAAAGGGCCCACACCGGGGAGCTGTTTTTT. Translated, it gives CASSERAHTGELFF.

This clonotype turned up a few times. The chain combines TRBV5-6 with TRBJ2-7; D is tentatively TRBD1 or TRBD2 (5 bases each). CDR3 length equals 15 residues. Looked up from germline, CDR1 is SGHDT and CDR2 is YYEEEE. The ends were cut back, 1 base at V and 9 bases at J, with 20 bases in the middle. The CDR3 nucleotides are TGTGCCAGCAGCTTGCCCGGGACGGCTACTACGAGGCAGTACTTC. Protein product: CASSLPGTATTRQYF.

This clonotype was found a few times. The chain employs TRBV6-1 and TRBJ2-7; D remains ambiguous. Trimming removed 4 bases at V and 2 bases at J, with 9 bases between. CDR1 and CDR2 from the germline V gene are MNHNS and SASEGT. This CDR3 comprises 13 residues. For the CDR3, the DNA is TGTGCCAGCAGTGTGGGCGGTGCCTACGAGCAGTACTTC. Protein sequence: CASSVGGAYEQYF.

This clonotype turned up a few times. This chain joins TRBV4-2 and TRBJ1-5; D is ambiguous. CDR1 and CDR2 from the germline V gene are LGHNA and YNFKEQ. V gave up 1 base and J gave up 3 bases, with 10 bases separating them. The CDR3 is 15 residues long. The DNA of the CDR3 is TGTGCCAGCAGCCAAGCATACAGATCCAATCAGCCCCAGCATTTT. It is translated as CASSQAYRSNQPQHF.

This clonotype was seen many times. V is TRBV5-6 and J is TRBJ2-7; 9 bases map to TRBD1. Trimming removed 3 bases from V and 5 bases from J; junction bases left unmatched: 9. This CDR3 spans 15 amino acids. The germline V gene has CDR1 SGHDT and CDR2 YYEEEE. This CDR3 reads CASSSWGTGFNEQYF. CDR3 in DNA: TGTGCCAGCAGCTCCTGGGGGACAGGGTTCAACGAGCAGTACTTC.

The chain couples TRBV4-3 to TRBJ1-2, with D uncertain. V lost 0 bases to trimming and J lost 4 bases, with 3 bases between them. There are 12 residues in the CDR3. CDR1 LGHNA and CDR2 YSLEER come from the germline V gene. The CDR3 reads CASSQDGYGYTF. In DNA, the CDR3 is TGCGCCAGCAGCCAAGATGGCTATGGCTACACCTTC.